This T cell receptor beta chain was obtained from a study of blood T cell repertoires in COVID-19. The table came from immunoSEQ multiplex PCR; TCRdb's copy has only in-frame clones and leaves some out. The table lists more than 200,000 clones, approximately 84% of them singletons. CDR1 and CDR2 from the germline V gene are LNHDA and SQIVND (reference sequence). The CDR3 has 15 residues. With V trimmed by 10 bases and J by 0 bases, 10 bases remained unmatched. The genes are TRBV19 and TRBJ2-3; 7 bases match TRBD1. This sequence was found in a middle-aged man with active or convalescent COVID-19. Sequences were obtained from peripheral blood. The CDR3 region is CATSELDRSTDTQYF. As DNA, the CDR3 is TGTGCCACCAGCGAGTTGGACAGGAGCACAGATACGCAGTATTTT.